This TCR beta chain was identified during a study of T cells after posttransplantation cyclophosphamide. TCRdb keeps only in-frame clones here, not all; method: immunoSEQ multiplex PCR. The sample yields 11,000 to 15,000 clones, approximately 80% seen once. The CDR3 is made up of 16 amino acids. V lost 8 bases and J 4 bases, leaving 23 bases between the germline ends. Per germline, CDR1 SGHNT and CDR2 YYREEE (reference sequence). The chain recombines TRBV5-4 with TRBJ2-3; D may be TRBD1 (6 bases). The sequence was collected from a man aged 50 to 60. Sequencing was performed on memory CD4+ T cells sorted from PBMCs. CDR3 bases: TGTGCCAGTAGCCCCGGGACACGAAATGGCGCAGATACGCAGTATTTT. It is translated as CASSPGTRNGADTQYF.